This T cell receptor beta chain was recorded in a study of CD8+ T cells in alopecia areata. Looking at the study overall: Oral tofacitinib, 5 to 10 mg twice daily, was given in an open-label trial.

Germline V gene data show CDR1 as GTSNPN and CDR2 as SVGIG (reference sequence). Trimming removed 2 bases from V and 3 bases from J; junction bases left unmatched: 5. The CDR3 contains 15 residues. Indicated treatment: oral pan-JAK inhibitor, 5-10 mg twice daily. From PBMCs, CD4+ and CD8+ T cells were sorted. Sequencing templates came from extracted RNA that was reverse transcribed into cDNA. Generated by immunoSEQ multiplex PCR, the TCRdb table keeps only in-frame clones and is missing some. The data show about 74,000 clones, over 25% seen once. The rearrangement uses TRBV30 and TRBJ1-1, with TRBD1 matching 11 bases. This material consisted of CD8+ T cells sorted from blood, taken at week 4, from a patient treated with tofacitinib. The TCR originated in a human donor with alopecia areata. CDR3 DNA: TGTGCCTGGAGTTACGGGACAGGGGGGGACACTGAAGCTTTCTTT. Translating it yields CAWSYGTGGDTEAFF.